A selection of T cell receptor beta chains follows, all from one sample in a study of blood T cells in healthy people across ages. TCRdb passed the 5' RACE reads through MiXCR, listing each CDR3 protein once. The sample lists 750,000 or so distinct CDR3 sequences, 20% to 30% occurring once. This sample was shared with a second study, whose subject was T cells of mothers and their children.

The sequencing input was blood. These receptor sequences come from a boy between 10 and 17 years old in good health. The CDR3 runs from the conserved cysteine through the conserved F or W. The D gene is left open where the match is weak. A clone size is listed for some rows: how often the clone was seen (once, few, many), or a class if it is expanded.

- | - | TRBJ2-1 | TRBV6-2/TRBV6-3 | TGTGCCAGCAGTTATAGAGGGGATGAGCAGTTCTTC | CASSYRGDEQFF
- | many | TRBJ2-5 | TRBV29-1 | TGCAGCGTTGCGGGACAAGAAGAGACCCAGTACTTC | CSVAGQEETQYF
TRBD1 | once | TRBJ2-3 | TRBV27 | TGTGCCAGCGTCGGGACAGGGGCCCAAGGTAGCACAGATACGCAGTATTTT | CASVGTGAQGSTDTQYF
TRBD2 | few | TRBJ2-7 | TRBV6-5 | TGTGCCAGCAGTTATACGCAACGCGGGGGAAGCTACGAGCAGTACTTC | CASSYTQRGGSYEQYF
- | few | TRBJ1-3 | TRBV29-1 | TGCAGCGTCAAGGACGGGTACTCTGGAAACACCATATATTTT | CSVKDGYSGNTIYF
- | - | TRBJ2-1 | TRBV7-2 | TGTGCCAGCAGCAGCCAGCCCCGAGGCGCCTACAATGAGCAGTTCTTC | CASSSQPRGAYNEQFF
TRBD1 | once | TRBJ1-2 | TRBV6-2/TRBV6-3 | TGTGCCAGCAGAGAGGGACAGACCTATGGCTACACCTTC | CASREGQTYGYTF
- | - | TRBJ2-1 | TRBV29-1 | TGCAGCGTTGACGAAAGGGTCAATGAGCAGTTCTTC | CSVDERVNEQFF
- | - | TRBJ2-4 | TRBV19 | TGTGCCAGTAGTGCGATCCGGGGGATAGCCAAAAACATTCAGTACTTC | CASSAIRGIAKNIQYF
- | - | TRBJ1-1 | TRBV12-3/TRBV12-4 | TGTGCCAGCAGTACATTTCGGGGGACTGAAGCTTTCTTT | CASSTFRGTEAFF
- | few | TRBJ2-3 | TRBV19 | TGTGCCAGTAGTATCTTAGATACGCAGTATTTT | CASSILDTQYF
- | few | TRBJ2-7 | TRBV28 | TGTGCCAGCAGCCTAAGGGACTCATACTACGAGCAGTACTTC | CASSLRDSYYEQYF
- | - | TRBJ1-1 | TRBV12-3/TRBV12-4 | TGTGCCAGCAGCCTGGACGAGAAGGAAGCTTTCTTT | CASSLDEKEAFF
TRBD1 | - | TRBJ2-5 | TRBV12-3/TRBV12-4 | TGTGCCAGCAGGAGAACAGGGGGTCGAGAGACCCAGTACTTC | CASRRTGGRETQYF
TRBD2 | - | TRBJ2-7 | TRBV9 | TGTGCCAGCAGCGTAGAAGGGACTAGTCTTTCCGAGCAGTACTTC | CASSVEGTSLSEQYF
- | few | TRBJ2-3 | TRBV28 | TGTGCCAGCAGTTTAGTGGTCCTCGATTTCGCGGGCACAGATACGCAGTATTTT | CASSLVVLDFAGTDTQYF
TRBD1 | - | TRBJ2-5 | TRBV2 | TGTGCCAGCAGTGAAGACTGGACAGGGGGCGTTAAAGAGACCCAGTACTTC | CASSEDWTGGVKETQYF
- | few | TRBJ1-4 | TRBV7-9 | TGTGCCAGCAGCCGAGCAGGGTCCGTAAATGAAAAACTGTTTTTT | CASSRAGSVNEKLFF
- | - | TRBJ2-1 | TRBV28 | TGTGCCAGCCGGAGGGGGCGGAACAATGAGCAGTTCTTC | CASRRGRNNEQFF
TRBD2 | - | TRBJ2-5 | TRBV12-3/TRBV12-4 | TGTGCCAGCAGTTTAGCGCTAGCGGGAGCCGGGGAGCAGTACTTC | CASSLALAGAGEQYF
TRBD1 | few | TRBJ1-2 | TRBV2 | TGTGCCAGCAGGGATGCGCCGGGACAGGGGTCCCCCTATGGCTACACCTTC | CASRDAPGQGSPYGYTF
TRBD1 | once | TRBJ2-1 | TRBV29-1 | TGCGGCGTTGAAGGGGACAGCAATGAGCAGTTCTTC | CGVEGDSNEQFF
TRBD1 | - | TRBJ2-1 | TRBV4-3 | TGCGCCAGCAGCAAAGGGACAGGGGGCGCGTACAATGAGCAGTTCTTC | CASSKGTGGAYNEQFF
- | few | TRBJ2-5 | TRBV12-3/TRBV12-4 | TGTGCCAGCAGCCTCGGCCCCCTGGGGGGGCGAGAGACCCAGTACTTC | CASSLGPLGGRETQYF
TRBD2 | - | TRBJ2-2 | TRBV3-1 | TGTGCCAGCAGCCAGCATACTAGCGGGAACACCGGGGAGCTGTTTTTT | CASSQHTSGNTGELFF
- | - | TRBJ2-7 | TRBV28 | TGTGCCAGCAGTTCAACGGGGCCCCCCTCCGAGCAGTACTTC | CASSSTGPPSEQYF
- | many | TRBJ2-5 | TRBV5-1 | TGTGCCAGCAGCCCGGGCCCGGAAGAGACCCAGTACTTC | CASSPGPEETQYF
- | few | TRBJ2-2 | TRBV6-2/TRBV6-3 | TGTGCCAGCAGGGGGGACAACCCCAGGGAGCTGTTTTTT | CASRGDNPRELFF
- | - | TRBJ2-2 | TRBV3-1 | TGTGCCAGCAGCCGTTGGACTTCTACCACCGGGGAGCTGTTTTTT | CASSRWTSTTGELFF
- | few | TRBJ2-1 | TRBV7-2 | TGTGCCAGCAGCTTAGGGCTAGAGGGCCATGAGCAGTTCTTC | CASSLGLEGHEQFF
- | few | TRBJ1-5 | TRBV6-5 | TGTGCCAGCAGTTACTCCCTTCCGGGTCCGTATAGCAATCAGCCCCAGCATTTT | CASSYSLPGPYSNQPQHF
- | - | TRBJ2-7 | TRBV14 | TGTGCCAGCAGCCGCGCCAAGATTGGGAGCCTGACAAAACCGCGGACCTACGAGCAGTACTTC | CASSRAKIGSLTKPRTYEQYF
TRBD2 | - | TRBJ2-5 | TRBV2 | TGTGCCAGCAGTGTAGCGACTAGCGGGGGCCAGTACCAAGAGACCCAGTACTTC | CASSVATSGGQYQETQYF
TRBD2 | few | TRBJ2-1 | TRBV10-3 | TGTGCCATCAGTGAATATAGACAATCGGCTAGCGGACCCAATGAGCAGTTCTTC | CAISEYRQSASGPNEQFF
- | few | TRBJ1-3 | TRBV3-1 | TGTGCCAGCAGCCAAGATAAGTACATCTCTGGAAACACCATATATTTT | CASSQDKYISGNTIYF
TRBD2 | few | TRBJ2-3 | TRBV19 | TGTGCCAGTAGTATTGGACTAGCGGGATACACAGATACGCAGTATTTT | CASSIGLAGYTDTQYF
TRBD1 | once | TRBJ1-5 | TRBV28 | TGTGCCAGCAGTTTATCCGGGACAGGGGATCAGCCCCACCATTTT | CASSLSGTGDQPHHF
- | - | TRBJ1-4 | TRBV4-1 | TGCGCCAGCAGCCAAGGTAGCGGGACCGGAAAACGATTTTTT | CASSQGSGTGKRFF
- | - | TRBJ2-1 | TRBV29-1 | TGCAGCGTTGAAGAGGGGGGCTACAATGAGCAGTTCTTC | CSVEEGGYNEQFF
- | - | TRBJ1-3 | TRBV12-3/TRBV12-4 | TGTGCCAGCAGCTGGGGACAAGGAAACACCATATATTTT | CASSWGQGNTIYF
- | - | TRBJ2-6 | TRBV3-1 | TGTGCCAGCAGCCAACCCCGGGGGGCCAACGTCCTGACTTTC | CASSQPRGANVLTF
TRBD1 | - | TRBJ1-5 | TRBV4-1 | TGCGCCAGCAGCCAAGCGACAGGGGGGTTCAATCAGCCCCAGCATTTT | CASSQATGGFNQPQHF
- | - | TRBJ1-2 | TRBV5-1 | TGCGCCAGCAGCTTGGATCGACAGGAAAATGGCTACACCTTC | CASSLDRQENGYTF
- | few | TRBJ2-7 | TRBV9 | TGTGCCAGCAGCGTAGACGACTACGAGCAGTACTTC | CASSVDDYEQYF
TRBD2 | few | TRBJ2-7 | TRBV29-1 | TGCAGCGTTGAAGCTACTAGCGGGGGGCCTAGGGACTTC | CSVEATSGGPRDF
- | - | TRBJ2-3 | TRBV29-1 | TGCAGCGTTGAAATGCGGGATTCTGATACGCAGTATTTT | CSVEMRDSDTQYF
- | - | TRBJ2-5 | TRBV6-5 | TGTGCCAGCAGTTACGGGGCTAGCTATTTCTTC | CASSYGASYFF
- | - | TRBJ2-5 | TRBV7-9 | TGTGCCAGCATCCTAGGTGACCAAGAGACCCAGTACTTC | CASILGDQETQYF
- | few | TRBJ1-4 | TRBV28 | TGTGCCAGCAGTTCAAGCCAGGGGATAATGGGAAAACTGTTTTTT | CASSSSQGIMGKLFF
- | - | TRBJ2-1 | TRBV29-1 | TGCAGCGTTGCCTTGAAATGGGCGGAGGGCCGAAATGAGCAGTTCTTC | CSVALKWAEGRNEQFF